The present TCR delta chain was sequenced within a study of γδ T cells in repeated Plasmodium falciparum infection. By frequency in the sample, this clone is medium-sized (0.01 to 0.1%). This CDR3 is also generated by other DNA sequences in the sample. With CATT, TCRdb re-called clones from the multiplex PCR reads. The sample holds about 89,000 delta-chain clones, roughly 1.4% seen once. This TCR derives from a pool of human donors (malaria-infected and uninfected, not separated). The sequencing input was gamma-delta T cells from blood.

The CDR3 bases are TGTGCTCTTGGGGAACTAGGACACCGGGGGAGCGATAAACTCATCTTT. Residues: CALGELGHRGSDKLIF. This sequence joins TRDV1 and TRDJ1; the D gene is possibly TRDD3 (6 bases). The CDR3 consists of 16 residues. Germline V gene lookup returns CDR1 TSWWSYY and CDR2 QGS. V lost 0 bases and J 4 bases, leaving 15 bases between the germline ends.